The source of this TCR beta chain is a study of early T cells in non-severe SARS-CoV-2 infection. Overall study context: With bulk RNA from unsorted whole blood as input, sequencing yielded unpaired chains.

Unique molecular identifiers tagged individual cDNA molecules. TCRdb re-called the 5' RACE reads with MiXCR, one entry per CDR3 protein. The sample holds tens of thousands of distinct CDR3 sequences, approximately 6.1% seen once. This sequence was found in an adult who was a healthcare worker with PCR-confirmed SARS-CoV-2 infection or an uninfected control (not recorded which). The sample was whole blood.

The CDR3 DNA is TGTGCCAGCAGTTACAAGACCGGGGAGCTGTTTTTT. Translating it yields CASSYKTGELFF. The chain combines TRBV6-5 with TRBJ2-2; D is undetermined. Germline lookup yields CDR1 MNHEY and CDR2 SVGAGI. The CDR3 sequence is 12 residues long. V was trimmed by 2 bases and J by 5 bases, leaving 3 bases between them.